The 7 T cell receptor beta chains in this list originate from one sample, sequenced in a study of cytomegalovirus exposure and HLA in healthy donors. The PCR employed 60 Vbeta primers together with 13 Jbeta primers. Clones were read by immunoSEQ multiplex PCR, and TCRdb kept only the in-frame ones, dropping some. The sample comprises 150,000 to 200,000 clones, more than 70% of which are singletons, and about 1% rests with the top ten. Specimen: PBMCs. The receptors come from a woman aged 40-49 years in good health and CMV-seronegative.

As DNA, the CDR3 is TGTGCCAGTCAAACAGGATCTAATGAAAAACTGTTTTTT. This gives the protein CASQTGSNEKLFF. The V gene is TRBV6-5, the J gene TRBJ1-4, with D perhaps matching TRBD1 (5 bases). Germline V gene data show CDR1 as MNHEY and CDR2 as SVGAGI. The CDR3 covers 13 residues. The V end was cut by 9 bases, the J end by 3 bases, with 11 bases between.

This clone was counted a single time. This chain links TRBV5-6 with TRBJ1-1; tentatively, D is TRBD1 (5 bases). The CDR3 has 15 amino acids. The germline V and J ends were trimmed by 6 bases and 0 bases, with 15 bases remaining between them. Germline V lookup: CDR1 SGHDT, CDR2 YYEEEE. This CDR3 reads CASNQLQDVNTEAFF. CDR3 nucleotides: TGTGCCAGCAACCAGTTACAGGACGTGAACACTGAAGCTTTCTTT.

In its sample, this clone was seen a few times. The chain employs TRBV4-3 and TRBJ1-1, with 8 nucleotides matching TRBD1. The CDR3 runs to 15 residues. Trimming at V came to 0 bases and at J to 6 bases, leaving 6 bases not matched to a gene. Germline V gene sequence: CDR1 LGHNA, CDR2 YSLEER. The CDR3 DNA sequence: TGCGCCAGCAGCCAAGAGGACAGGGCCGGCGCTGAAGCTTTCTTT. It yields the protein CASSQEDRAGAEAFF.

This clone was seen just once. The sample carries other DNA sequences with the same CDR3. The J gene is TRBJ2-3, the V gene TRBV5-1; 8 bases are a match to TRBD1. The ends lost 4 bases at V and 4 bases at J; junction bases unmatched: 8. Germline loops: CDR1 SGHRS, CDR2 YFSETQ. CDR3 length equals 15 residues. As DNA, the CDR3 is TGCGCCAGCAGCCAAGACAGGGGCCCGGCAGATACGCAGTATTTT. Translating it yields CASSQDRGPADTQYF. The entire variable domain, with the rest obtained from reference TRBV5-1 and TRBJ2-3, is as follows: KAGVTQTPRYLIKTRGQQVTLSCSPISGHRSVSWYQQTPGQGLQFLFEYFSETQRNKGNFPGRFSGRQFSNSRSEMNVSTLELGDSALYLCASSQDRGPADTQYFGPGTRLTVL.

V usage is TRBV9 and J usage is TRBJ2-3; TRBD2 matches at 11 bases. There are 16 residues in the CDR3. Germline loops: CDR1 SGDLS, CDR2 YYNGEE. V was clipped by 1 base and J by 1 base; unmatched bases: 2. For the CDR3, the DNA is TGTGCCAGCAGCGTACTAGCGGGAGGTGGCACAGATACGCAGTATTTT. It translates to CASSVLAGGGTDTQYF.

CDR3: CASSLGPGGSGNIQYF. The CDR3 DNA sequence: TGTGCCAGCAGCTTGGGACCAGGGGGATCGGGGAACATTCAGTACTTC. The gene calls are TRBV4-2 and TRBJ2-4; 7 positions agree with TRBD1. Germline CDR1 reads LGHNA; CDR2 reads YNFKEQ. CDR3 length equals 16 residues. After removal of 5 bases from V and 7 bases from J, the junction contained 14 bases not matched to a gene.

The V gene is TRBV5-6, the J gene TRBJ2-5; tentatively, D is TRBD2 (5 bases). The CDR3 has 16 amino acids. Germline V CDR1 and CDR2: SGHDT, YYEEEE. V was clipped by 5 bases and J by 1 base, with 18 bases between them. The CDR3 coding sequence is TGTGCCAGCAGACTCCTTCCGTCGGGGTCCCAAGAGACCCAGTACTTC. It encodes CASRLLPSGSQETQYF. Full variable domain (missing parts from reference TRBV5-6 and TRBJ2-5): DAGVTQSPTHLIKTRGQQVTLRCSPKSGHDTVSWYQQALGQGPQFIFQYYEEEERQRGNFPDRFSGHQFPNYSSELNVNALLLGDSALYLCASRLLPSGSQETQYFGPGTRLLVL.